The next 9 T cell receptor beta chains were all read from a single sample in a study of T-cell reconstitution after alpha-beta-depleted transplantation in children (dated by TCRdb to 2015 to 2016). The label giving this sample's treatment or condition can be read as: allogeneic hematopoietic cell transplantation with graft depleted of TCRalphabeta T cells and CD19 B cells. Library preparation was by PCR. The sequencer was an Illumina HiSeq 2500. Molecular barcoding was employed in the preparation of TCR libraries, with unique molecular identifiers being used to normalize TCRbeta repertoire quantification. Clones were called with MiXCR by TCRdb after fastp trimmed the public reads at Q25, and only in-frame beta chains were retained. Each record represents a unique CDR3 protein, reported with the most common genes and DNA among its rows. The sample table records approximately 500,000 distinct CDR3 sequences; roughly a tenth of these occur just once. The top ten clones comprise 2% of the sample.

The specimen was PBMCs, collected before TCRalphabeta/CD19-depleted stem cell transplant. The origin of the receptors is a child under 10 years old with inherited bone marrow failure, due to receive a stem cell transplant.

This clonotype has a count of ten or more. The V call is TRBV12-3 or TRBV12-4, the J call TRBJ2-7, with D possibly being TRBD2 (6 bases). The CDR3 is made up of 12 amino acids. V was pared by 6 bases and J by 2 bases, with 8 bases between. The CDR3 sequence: CASRSGAYEQYF. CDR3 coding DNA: TGTGCCAGCAGGTCGGGAGCCTACGAGCAGTACTTC.

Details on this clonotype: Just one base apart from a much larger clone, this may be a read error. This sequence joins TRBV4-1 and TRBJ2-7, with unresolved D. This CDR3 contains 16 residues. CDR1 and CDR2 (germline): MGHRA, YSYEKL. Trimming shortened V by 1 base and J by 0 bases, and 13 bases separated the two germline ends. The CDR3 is CASSQAGEPCSYEQYF. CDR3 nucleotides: TGCGCCAGCAGCCAAGCAGGAGAACCGTGCTCCTACGAGCAGTACTTC.

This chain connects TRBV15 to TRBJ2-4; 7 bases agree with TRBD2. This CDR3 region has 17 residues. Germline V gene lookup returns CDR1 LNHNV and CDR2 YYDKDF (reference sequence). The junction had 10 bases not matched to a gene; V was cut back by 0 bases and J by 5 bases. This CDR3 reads CATSRDTREMIENIQYF. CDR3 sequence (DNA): TGTGCCACCAGCAGAGATACGCGGGAGATGATCGAAAACATTCAGTACTTC.

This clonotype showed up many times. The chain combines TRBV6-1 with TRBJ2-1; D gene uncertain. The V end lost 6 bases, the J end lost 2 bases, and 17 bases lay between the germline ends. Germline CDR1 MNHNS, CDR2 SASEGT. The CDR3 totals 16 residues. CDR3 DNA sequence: TGTGCCAGCAGCACCTTGGCAGCGCTAACCTACAATGAGCAGTTCTTC. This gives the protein CASSTLAALTYNEQFF.

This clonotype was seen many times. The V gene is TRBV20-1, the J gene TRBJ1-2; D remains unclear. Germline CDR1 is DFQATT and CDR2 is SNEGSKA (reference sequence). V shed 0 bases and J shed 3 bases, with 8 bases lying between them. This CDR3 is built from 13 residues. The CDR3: CSARDLIYYGYTF. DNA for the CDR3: TGCAGTGCTAGAGATCTAATCTACTATGGCTACACCTTC.

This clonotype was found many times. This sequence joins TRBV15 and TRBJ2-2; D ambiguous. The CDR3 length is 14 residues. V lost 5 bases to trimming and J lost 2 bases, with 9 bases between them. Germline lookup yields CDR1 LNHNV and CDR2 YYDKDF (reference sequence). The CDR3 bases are TGTGCCACCAGCGATGGGTCAAACACCGGGGAGCTGTTTTTT. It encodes CATSDGSNTGELFF.

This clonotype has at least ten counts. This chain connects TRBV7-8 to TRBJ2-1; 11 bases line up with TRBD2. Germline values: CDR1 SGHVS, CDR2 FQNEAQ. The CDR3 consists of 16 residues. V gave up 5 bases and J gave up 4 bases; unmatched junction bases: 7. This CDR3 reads CASSPRGTSGYNEQFF. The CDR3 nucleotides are TGTGCCAGCAGCCCCCGCGGGACTAGCGGATACAATGAGCAGTTCTTC.

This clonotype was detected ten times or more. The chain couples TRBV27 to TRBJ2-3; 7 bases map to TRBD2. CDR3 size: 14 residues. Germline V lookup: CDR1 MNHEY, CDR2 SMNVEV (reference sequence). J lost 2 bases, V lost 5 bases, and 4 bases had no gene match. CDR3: CASSGGSPTDTQYF. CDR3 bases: TGTGCCAGCAGTGGCGGGAGCCCCACAGATACGCAGTATTTT.

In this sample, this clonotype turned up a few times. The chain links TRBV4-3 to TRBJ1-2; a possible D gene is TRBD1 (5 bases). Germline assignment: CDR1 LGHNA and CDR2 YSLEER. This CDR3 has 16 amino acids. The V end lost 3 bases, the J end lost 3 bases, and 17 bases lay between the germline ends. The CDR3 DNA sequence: TGCGCCAGCAGCCAGGGGTTTTCGGACACCGACTATGGCTACACCTTC. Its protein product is CASSQGFSDTDYGYTF.